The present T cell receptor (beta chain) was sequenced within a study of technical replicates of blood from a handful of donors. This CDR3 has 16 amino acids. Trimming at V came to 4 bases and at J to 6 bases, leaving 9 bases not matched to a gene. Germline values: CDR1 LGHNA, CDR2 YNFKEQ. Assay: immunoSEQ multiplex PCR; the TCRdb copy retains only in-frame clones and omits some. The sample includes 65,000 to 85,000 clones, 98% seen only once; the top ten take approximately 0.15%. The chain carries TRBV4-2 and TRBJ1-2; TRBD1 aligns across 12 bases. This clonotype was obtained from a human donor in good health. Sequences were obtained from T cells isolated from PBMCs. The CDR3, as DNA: TGTGCCAGCAGCCCTCAAGCCGGGACAGGGGGCGATGGCTACACCTTC. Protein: CASSPQAGTGGDGYTF.